Presented here are 20 T cell receptor beta chains from one specimen sequenced in a study of regulatory T cells in long-lasting Graves disease (dated by TCRdb to 2020 to 2022). According to the study, the label for this sample's time point signals: newly diagnosed GD, antithyroid drugs for less than 3 months. For both TCR sequencing and RNA sequencing, RNA was extracted from PBMCs using TRIzol. The library came from multiplex PCR. TCRdb records Illumina HiSeq 4000 as the sequencer. To build TCR beta libraries, CDR3 regions were amplified by Arm-PCR using iRepertoire HTBI primers. Using fastp at Q25 and MiXCR, TCRdb reprocessed the public reads and kept productive beta chains. CDR3 protein duplicates are merged, each entry listing the most common genes and DNA. For this sample the table gives over 200,000 distinct CDR3 sequences, of which around 18% were detected only once. The ten largest account for approximately 15% of the sample.

The same specimen was also included in a second study, on T cells in Graves' hyperthyroidism and ophthalmopathy.

Sequencing used peripheral blood mononuclear cells (PBMCs), obtained at new diagnosis, from a patient treated with antithyroid drugs. These receptors came from a woman in her 30s with Graves disease. Donor details come from another sample of the same person, matched by shared clones.

The chain is built from TRBV20-1 and TRBJ1-5; D uncertain. The CDR3 has 13 amino acids. Trimming removed 5 bases from V and 3 bases from J, with 11 bases in between. Germline assignment: CDR1 DFQATT and CDR2 SNEGSKA (reference sequence). CDR3 residues: CSAPEGLNQPQHF. CDR3 in DNA: TGCAGTGCTCCCGAAGGGCTCAATCAGCCCCAGCATTTT.

This clonotype has only a few counts. DNA of the CDR3: TGTGCCAGCAGCGTAGACCAAAACACCATATATTTT. This codes for CASSVDQNTIYF. The genes are TRBV9 and TRBJ1-3, with D unresolved. The CDR3 covers 12 residues. Trimming removed 0 bases at V and 6 bases at J, with 4 bases between. Germline V lookup: CDR1 SGDLS, CDR2 YYNGEE.

There are many counts of this clonotype. The chain recombines TRBV3-1 with TRBJ1-2, with 8 bases that match TRBD1. The CDR3 length is 13 residues. The germline V gene has CDR1 LGHDT and CDR2 YNNKEL (reference sequence). Germline trimming cut 4 bases from V and 8 bases from J; bases unmatched to any gene: 6. CDR3 in DNA: TGTGCCAGCAGCCCCTACAGGGGGTTCGGCTACACCTTC. Translating gives CASSPYRGFGYTF.

The chain joins TRBV5-5 to TRBJ2-7; D is perhaps TRBD1 or TRBD2 (5 bases each). The CDR3 has 15 amino acids. V gave up 0 bases and J gave up 0 bases, with 10 bases separating them. Germline V gene sequence: CDR1 SGHKS, CDR2 YYEKEE (reference sequence). The CDR3 reads CASSLARGYSYEQYF. In DNA, the CDR3 is TGTGCCAGCAGCTTGGCCCGGGGCTACTCCTACGAGCAGTACTTC.

V gene TRBV6-5 combines with J gene TRBJ2-3, with D possibly matching TRBD1 (5 bases). TRBJ1-1 explains the end of the DNA better; the J call may be wrong. Per the germline V gene, CDR1 is MNHEY and CDR2 is SVGAGI. This CDR3 has 13 residues. Here the CDR3 reads CASSYSMGLKAFF. The CDR3 region has the DNA TGTGCCAGCAGTTACTCGATGGGACTGAAAGCTTTCTTT.

This clonotype was seen at least ten times. The chain is built from TRBV18 and TRBJ1-2; D gene uncertain. CDR3 length: 15 amino acids. V was cut by 2 bases and J by 5 bases, with 15 bases left in between. Germline CDR1 reads KGHSH; CDR2 reads LQKENI. CDR3 bases: TGTGCCAGCTCACCAACCCCGACGGCTGGGTATGGCTACACCTTC. As protein: CASSPTPTAGYGYTF.

Many counts were recorded for this clonotype. This chain joins TRBV5-5 and TRBJ2-5; tentatively, D is TRBD2 (5 bases). Per the germline V gene, CDR1 is SGHKS and CDR2 is YYEKEE (reference sequence). The CDR3 totals 15 residues. Between the trimmed V and J ends, which lost 6 bases and 2 bases, there was a span of 17 bases. This chain's CDR3 is CASNPDPRGQETQYF. CDR3 nucleotide sequence: TGTGCCAGCAACCCCGACCCCCGCGGGCAAGAGACCCAGTACTTC.

This clonotype was found many times. The chain recombines TRBV7-9 with TRBJ1-1; D is undetermined. Germline V gives CDR1 SEHNR, CDR2 FQNEAQ (reference sequence). This CDR3 spans 17 amino acids. V lost 1 base and J 2 bases, leaving 17 bases between the germline ends. The CDR3 sequence: CASSLEVAVRGNTEAFF. The DNA for the CDR3 is TGTGCCAGCAGCTTAGAGGTAGCGGTTAGAGGTAACACTGAAGCTTTCTTT.

This clonotype has just one count. The CDR3 DNA reads TGTGCCAGCAGTTCAGGTCCGGGAGGCTCCTACGAGCAGTACTTC. Encoded protein: CASSSGPGGSYEQYF. V gene TRBV12-3 or TRBV12-4 combines with J gene TRBJ2-7; TRBD2 aligns across 7 bases. Trimming took 4 bases from V and 0 from J; bases not matched to a gene: 6. The CDR3 totals 15 residues.

The chain combines TRBV18 with TRBJ2-2, with TRBD2 matching over 14 bases. The ends lost 3 bases at V and 5 bases at J; junction bases unmatched: 5. The germline gives CDR1 KGHSH, CDR2 LQKENI. The CDR3 sequence is 17 residues long. The CDR3: CASSPRGLAGGTGELFF. In DNA, the CDR3 is TGTGCCAGCTCACCCCGAGGACTAGCGGGGGGAACCGGGGAGCTGTTTTTT.

The chain uses TRBV6-1 and TRBJ1-1; possible D gene TRBD1, 5 bases. Trimming pared 5 bases from V and 5 bases from J, leaving 9 bases between. This CDR3 has 12 amino acids. Germline V gene data show CDR1 as MNHNS and CDR2 as SASEGT. The CDR3 protein is CASSPGLTEAFF. The CDR3 region has the DNA TGTGCCAGCAGTCCGGGACTTACTGAAGCTTTCTTT.

This clonotype was picked up one time. The J gene is TRBJ2-3, the V gene TRBV7-9, with 9 bases aligning to TRBD1. The J call is in doubt because the DNA end fits TRBJ2-5 better. This CDR3 has 14 residues. The germline gives CDR1 SEHNR, CDR2 FQNEAQ (reference sequence). The CDR3 loop reads CASSSGTGYQTQYF. The CDR3 DNA reads as TGTGCCAGCAGCTCCGGGACAGGGTACCAGACCCAGTACTTC.

This clonotype was counted many times. The chain uses TRBV4-1 and TRBJ1-2, with D perhaps TRBD1 (5 bases). The V end was cut by 3 bases, the J end by 4 bases, with 12 bases between. Germline values: CDR1 MGHRA, CDR2 YSYEKL. CDR3 length equals 14 residues. The CDR3 sequence is CASSHPKGAYGYTF. The CDR3 DNA reads as TGCGCCAGCAGCCACCCGAAAGGGGCCTATGGCTACACCTTC.

Of note for this clonotype: One base away lies a much larger clone, so this may be a sequencing read error. Because the CDR3 is missing its conserved closing phenylalanine or tryptophan, this is likely a read error. This chain uses TRBV2 with TRBJ2-7; D is uncertain. Trimming stripped 5 bases from V and 0 bases from J, with 17 bases between. The germline CDR1 and CDR2 sequences are SNHLY and FYNNEI. This CDR3 has 16 amino acids. The CDR3 spells CASSSSWAHLSYEQYL. In DNA form, the CDR3 reads TGTGCCAGCAGTTCCTCATGGGCCCACCTCTCCTACGAGCAGTACTTA.

Ten or more counts support this clonotype. This chain uses TRBV6-1 with TRBJ1-5; D is uncertain. Looked up from germline, CDR1 is MNHNS and CDR2 is SASEGT. The V and J ends lost 5 bases and 7 bases respectively, with 12 bases between them. The CDR3 runs 13 residues. The CDR3 reads CASSQQSFQPQHF. CDR3 DNA sequence: TGTGCCAGCAGTCAACAGAGCTTCCAGCCCCAGCATTTT.

There are many counts of this clonotype. The V gene is TRBV29-1, the J gene TRBJ2-7; 10 bases are shared with TRBD2. The J segment lost 2 bases and the V segment lost 0 bases, leaving 4 bases of the junction unmatched. Germline CDR1 SQVTM, CDR2 ANQGSEA. The CDR3 length is 15 residues. This CDR3 is CSVEDERGGPYEQYF. CDR3 bases: TGCAGCGTTGAAGACGAGCGGGGGGGGCCCTACGAGCAGTACTTC.

V and J are TRBV4-2 and TRBJ2-5; no reliable D call. V shed 0 bases and J shed 5 bases, with 10 bases lying between them. The CDR3 totals 14 residues. Germline assignment: CDR1 LGHNA and CDR2 YNFKEQ. The CDR3 region is CASSQDLGSETQYF. DNA of the CDR3: TGTGCCAGCAGCCAAGATCTAGGGTCGGAGACCCAGTACTTC.

As regards this clonotype: An end of the junction differs from the germline gene, which may be a read error. This chain uses TRBV7-7 with TRBJ2-3, with 7 bases matching TRBD1. The CDR3 spans 15 residues. The germline V gene has CDR1 SSHAT and CDR2 FNYEAQ (reference sequence). Here the CDR3 reads CASSPTGVSGDTQYF. CDR3 bases: TGTGCTAGCAGCCCCACAGGGGTATCGGGAGATACGCAGTATTTT. Filled out from reference TRBV7-7 and TRBJ2-3, the complete variable domain reads GAGVSQSPRYKVTKRGQDVTLRCDPISSHATLYWYQQALGQGPEFLTYFNYEAQPDKSGLPSDRFSAERPEGSISTLTIQRTEQRDSAMYRCASSPTGVSGDTQYFGPGTRLTVL.

V gene TRBV19 combines with J gene TRBJ1-5; D call uncertain. The CDR3 is 14 amino acids. V was trimmed by 7 bases and J by 9 bases, leaving 19 bases between them. Germline CDR1 reads LNHDA; CDR2 reads SQIVND (reference sequence). CDR3 coding DNA: TGTGCCAGTACCCTAGGGAGTAGCCAACGGCCCCAGCATTTT. It yields the protein CASTLGSSQRPQHF.

This clonotype came up a few times. A single base separates this from a much larger clone, so it may be a read error. The rearrangement joins TRBV2 to TRBJ1-2; D not certain. This CDR3 region has 15 residues. From germline, CDR1 is SNHLY and CDR2 FYNNEI. CDR3 DNA sequence: TGTGCCAGCAGGAAAGGACGGAATTCGACGACGCGAGATTACTTC. Its translation is CASRKGRNSTTRDYF.